Reported below is one T cell receptor beta chain. The data belong to a study of blood T cell repertoires in COVID-19. This CDR3 spans 15 amino acids. Germline V CDR1 and CDR2: LNHDA, SQIVND (reference sequence). Trimming stripped 6 bases from V and 4 bases from J, with 17 bases between. Only in-frame clones appear in the TCRdb table, and some are missing; sequencing was by immunoSEQ multiplex PCR. Altogether fewer than 100,000 clones are present, around 83% being singletons, with the ten largest covering around 20%. V and J are TRBV19 and TRBJ2-3, with D possibly TRBD2 on 5 matching bases. The sequenced sample was peripheral blood. The origin of this receptor is a woman in her forties or fifties with acute or convalescent COVID-19. The CDR3 region has the DNA TGTGCCAGTAGCCTGAGCGGAGTCAGCCCAGATACGCAGTATTTT. This sequence encodes CASSLSGVSPDTQYF. The complete variable domain, with remaining parts taken from reference TRBV19 and TRBJ2-3, reads DGGITQSPKYLFRKEGQNVTLSCEQNLNHDAMYWYRQDPGQGLRLIYYSQIVNDFQKGDIAEGYSVSREKKESFPLTVTSAQKNPTAFYLCASSLSGVSPDTQYFGPGTRLTVL.